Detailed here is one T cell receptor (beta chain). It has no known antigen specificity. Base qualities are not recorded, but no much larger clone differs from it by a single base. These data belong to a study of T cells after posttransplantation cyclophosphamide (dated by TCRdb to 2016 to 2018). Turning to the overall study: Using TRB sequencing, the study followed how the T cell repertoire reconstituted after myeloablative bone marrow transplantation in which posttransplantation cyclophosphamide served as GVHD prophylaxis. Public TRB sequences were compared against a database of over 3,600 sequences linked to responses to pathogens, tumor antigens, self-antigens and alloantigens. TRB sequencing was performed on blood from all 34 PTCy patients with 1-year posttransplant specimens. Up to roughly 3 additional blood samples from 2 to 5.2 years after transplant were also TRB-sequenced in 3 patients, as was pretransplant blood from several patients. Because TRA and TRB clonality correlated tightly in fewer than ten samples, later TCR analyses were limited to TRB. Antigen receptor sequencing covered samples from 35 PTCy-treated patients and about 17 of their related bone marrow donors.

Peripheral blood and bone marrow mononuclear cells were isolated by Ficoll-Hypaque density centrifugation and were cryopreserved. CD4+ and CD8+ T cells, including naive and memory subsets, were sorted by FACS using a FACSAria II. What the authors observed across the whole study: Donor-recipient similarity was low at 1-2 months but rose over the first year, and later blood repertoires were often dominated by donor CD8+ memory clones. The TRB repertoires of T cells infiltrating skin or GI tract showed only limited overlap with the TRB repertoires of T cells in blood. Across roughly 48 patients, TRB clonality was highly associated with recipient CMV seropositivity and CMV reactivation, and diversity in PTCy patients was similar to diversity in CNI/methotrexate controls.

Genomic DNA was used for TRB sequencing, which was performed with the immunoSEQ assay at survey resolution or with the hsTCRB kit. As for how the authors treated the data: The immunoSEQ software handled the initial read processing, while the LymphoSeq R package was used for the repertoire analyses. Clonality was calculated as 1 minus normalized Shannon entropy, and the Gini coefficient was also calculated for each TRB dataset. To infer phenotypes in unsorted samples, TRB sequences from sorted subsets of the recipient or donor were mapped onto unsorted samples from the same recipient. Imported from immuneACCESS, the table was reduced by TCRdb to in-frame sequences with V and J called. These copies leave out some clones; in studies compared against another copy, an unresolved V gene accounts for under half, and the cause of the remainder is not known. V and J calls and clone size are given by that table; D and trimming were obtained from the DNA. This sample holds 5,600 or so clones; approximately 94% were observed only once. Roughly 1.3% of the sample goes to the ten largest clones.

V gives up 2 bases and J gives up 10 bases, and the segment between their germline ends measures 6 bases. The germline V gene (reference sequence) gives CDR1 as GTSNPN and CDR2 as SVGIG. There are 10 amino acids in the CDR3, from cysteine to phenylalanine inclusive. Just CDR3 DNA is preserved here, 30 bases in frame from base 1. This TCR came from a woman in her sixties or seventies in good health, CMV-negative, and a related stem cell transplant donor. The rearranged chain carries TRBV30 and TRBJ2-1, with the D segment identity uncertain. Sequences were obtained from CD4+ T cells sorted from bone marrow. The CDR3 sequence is CAWSRAEQFF. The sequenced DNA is TGTGCCTGGAGTCGCGCCGAGCAGTTCTTC.